Below are 18 T cell receptor beta chains sequenced from a single sample in a study of identical twins (dated by TCRdb to between 2015 and 2016). The receptor library was made with 5' RACE. Reads for this sample came from an Illumina HiSeq 2000. TCRdb redid the processing of the public reads, applying fastp at Q25 and MiXCR, and retained in-frame beta chains. For every CDR3 protein sequence, its rows merge into one entry that carries the most common genes and DNA. For this sample there are hundreds of thousands of distinct CDR3 sequences; roughly 7.2% appear just once. The ten largest clones add up to 1.6% of the sample. These data also featured in a second study, about yellow fever vaccine responses in identical twins.

Sample: PBMCs. The receptors were gathered from a woman aged 18-29 years in good health.

This clonotype was recorded many times. The gene calls are TRBV5-6 and TRBJ2-2; TRBD2 agrees at 10 bases. CDR3 length: 16 residues. Per the germline V gene, CDR1 is SGHDT and CDR2 is YYEEEE. V shed 5 bases, J shed 0 bases, and the junction held 4 bases outside the gene matches. CDR3 nucleotide sequence: TGTGCCAGCAGACAGCGGGAGGGTACGAACACCGGGGAGCTGTTTTTT. Translation: CASRQREGTNTGELFF. The whole variable domain, remainder taken from reference TRBV5-6 and TRBJ2-2, is DAGVTQSPTHLIKTRGQQVTLRCSPKSGHDTVSWYQQALGQGPQFIFQYYEEEERQRGNFPDRFSGHQFPNYSSELNVNALLLGDSALYLCASRQREGTNTGELFFGEGSRLTVL.

This clonotype showed up many times. The gene calls are TRBV7-8 and TRBJ2-7, with D perhaps being TRBD1 or TRBD2 (6 bases each). From germline, CDR1 is SGHVS and CDR2 FQNEAQ. V was trimmed by 2 bases and J by 3 bases, leaving 11 bases between them. This CDR3 has 14 residues. The CDR3 reads CASSLLGGVYEQYF. CDR3 in DNA: TGTGCCAGCAGCTTACTGGGGGGCGTCTACGAGCAGTACTTC.

The rearrangement links TRBV27 to TRBJ2-1; no clear D. Germline V gene sequence: CDR1 MNHEY, CDR2 SMNVEV (reference sequence). With 8 bases removed from V and 0 bases from J, the gap between germline ends came to 11 bases. CDR3 length: 14 residues. CDR3 nucleotides: TGTGCCAGCTACAGCCTTACCTCCTACAATGAGCAGTTCTTC. This sequence encodes CASYSLTSYNEQFF.

This clonotype was recorded a few times. This rearrangement joins TRBV29-1 to TRBJ2-1; 11 nucleotides agree with TRBD2. The CDR3 length is 16 residues. Trimming took 6 bases from V and 7 from J; bases not matched to a gene: 14. Looked up from germline, CDR1 is SQVTM and CDR2 is ANQGSEA. The CDR3 nucleotides are TGCAGCGTCGGAGTTGGGCTAGCGGGAGGTCTGAATGAGCAGTTCTTC. Protein product: CSVGVGLAGGLNEQFF.

Many counts were recorded for this clonotype. The chain carries TRBV12-3 or TRBV12-4 and TRBJ1-6; D unclear. Trimming removed 7 bases from V and 0 bases from J, with 10 bases in between. This CDR3 comprises 15 residues. CDR3 nucleotide sequence: TGTGCCAGCACCCTATTCAGCTCCTATAATTCACCCCTCCACTTT. This sequence encodes CASTLFSSYNSPLHF.

This clonotype was detected ten times or more. This chain links TRBV12-3 or TRBV12-4 with TRBJ1-5, with unresolved D. V lost 7 bases and J lost 7, with 11 bases in between. CDR3 length equals 12 residues. The CDR3 protein is CASKPTGQPQHF. The CDR3 coding sequence is TGTGCCAGCAAACCGACTGGGCAGCCCCAGCATTTT.

V gene TRBV7-9 combines with J gene TRBJ2-7; 7 bases are shared with TRBD2. The J segment lost 0 bases and the V segment lost 7 bases, leaving 9 bases of the junction unmatched. Germline V gives CDR1 SEHNR, CDR2 FQNEAQ (reference sequence). The CDR3 contains 15 residues. The CDR3 is CASTVGRGPSYEQYF. CDR3 DNA sequence: TGTGCCAGCACCGTAGGGAGGGGTCCCTCCTACGAGCAGTACTTC.

The chain recombines TRBV20-1 with TRBJ2-3; D gene unclear. Looked up from germline, CDR1 is DFQATT and CDR2 is SNEGSKA (reference sequence). This CDR3 has 11 residues. Trimming took 5 bases from V and 2 from J, leaving 5 bases between them. The CDR3 loop reads CSAQFTDTQYF. CDR3 bases: TGCAGTGCTCAGTTCACAGATACGCAGTATTTT.

This clonotype has more than one count but fewer than ten. The V gene is TRBV5-1, the J gene TRBJ2-1; D might be TRBD1 (7 bases). The CDR3 is 14 amino acids. V lost 4 bases and J lost 5, with 13 bases in between. Germline V gene sequence: CDR1 SGHRS, CDR2 YFSETQ. The CDR3 here is CASSDDREDNEQFF. The CDR3 nucleotides read TGCGCCAGCAGCGACGACAGGGAGGACAATGAGCAGTTCTTC. The full variable domain, completed using reference TRBV5-1 and TRBJ2-1, is KAGVTQTPRYLIKTRGQQVTLSCSPISGHRSVSWYQQTPGQGLQFLFEYFSETQRNKGNFPGRFSGRQFSNSRSEMNVSTLELGDSALYLCASSDDREDNEQFFGPGTRLTVL.

This chain connects TRBV28 to TRBJ2-2; D unclear. CDR1 and CDR2 (germline): MDHEN, SYDVKM. The germline V and J ends were trimmed by 7 bases and 2 bases, with 8 bases remaining between them. The CDR3 runs 13 residues. CDR3 sequence reads: CASISSNTGELFF. Here the CDR3 DNA reads TGTGCCAGCATTAGCTCAAACACCGGGGAGCTGTTTTTT.

This clonotype was seen a few times. The chain employs TRBV15 and TRBJ2-5; 12 bases match TRBD2. The V segment lost 8 bases and the J segment 2 bases; nucleotides outside the gene matches: 9. The CDR3 loop spans 16 amino acids. The V gene's germline CDR1 is LNHNV and CDR2 YYDKDF (reference sequence). The CDR3 is CATSSGTSGFQETQYF. CDR3 bases: TGTGCCACCTCCTCCGGGACTAGCGGGTTTCAAGAGACCCAGTACTTC.

This clonotype was picked up a small number of times. The chain couples TRBV12-3 or TRBV12-4 to TRBJ2-5; 9 nucleotides line up with TRBD1. V was pared by 2 bases and J by 3 bases, with 1 base of the junction left unmatched. This CDR3 contains 14 residues. CDR3 residues: CASSLTGGKETQYF. In DNA form, the CDR3 reads TGTGCCAGCAGTTTAACAGGGGGCAAAGAGACCCAGTACTTC.

The V gene is TRBV5-1, the J gene TRBJ2-1, with D unresolved. Germline CDR1 SGHRS, CDR2 YFSETQ. V gave up 2 bases and J gave up 5 bases, with 8 bases separating them. The CDR3 extends over 13 amino acids. In DNA form, the CDR3 reads TGCGCCAGCAGCTTTACTTCCGACAATGAGCAGTTCTTC. This sequence encodes CASSFTSDNEQFF.

DNA of the CDR3: TGTGCCAGCAGTTCCGGGACTCTCTCAAGCTACAATGAGCAGTTCTTC. Its translation is CASSSGTLSSYNEQFF. This chain links TRBV12-3 or TRBV12-4 with TRBJ2-1; D is perhaps TRBD2 (6 bases). The CDR3 runs 16 residues. V was pared by 4 bases and J by 3 bases, with 16 bases between.

In this sample, this clonotype turned up a few times. The DNA for the CDR3 is TGTGCCACCAGTGATTTTCGAGGGCCCAGCACAGATACGCAGTATTTT. Translation gives CATSDFRGPSTDTQYF. V usage is TRBV24-1 and J usage is TRBJ2-3; tentative D call: TRBD2 (5 bases). The CDR3 length is 16 residues. Trimming pared 1 base from V and 0 bases from J, leaving 10 bases between. Germline V gene lookup returns CDR1 KGHDR and CDR2 SFDVKD.

The chain carries TRBV16 and TRBJ2-1; D is perhaps TRBD2 (6 bases). Germline loops: CDR1 KGHSY, CDR2 FQNENV. V was cut by 1 base and J by 4 bases, with 14 bases left in between. The CDR3 has 16 residues. This CDR3 is CASSQLGGPLYNEQFF. The CDR3 bases are TGTGCCAGCAGCCAATTGGGGGGACCTTTATACAATGAGCAGTTCTTC.

This clonotype was picked up many times. The chain combines TRBV12-3 or TRBV12-4 with TRBJ2-1, with no clear D. The CDR3 consists of 11 residues. Trimming removed 4 bases from V and 9 bases from J, with 7 bases in between. The CDR3 protein is CASSYLVEQFF. In nucleotides, the CDR3 is TGTGCCAGCAGTTACTTGGTTGAGCAGTTCTTC.

This clonotype was seen a few times. The chain recombines TRBV27 with TRBJ2-7; D is ambiguous. This CDR3 spans 13 amino acids. V dropped 3 bases and J dropped 3 bases, with 9 bases sitting between them. Germline V gene lookup returns CDR1 MNHEY and CDR2 SMNVEV (reference sequence). Here the CDR3 DNA reads TGTGCCAGCAGTTTCTCGGCCCTCTACGAGCAGTACTTC. As protein: CASSFSALYEQYF.